A selection of T cell receptor beta chains follows, all from one sample in a study of cytomegalovirus exposure and HLA in healthy donors. Only in-frame clones appear in the TCRdb table, and some are missing; sequencing was by immunoSEQ multiplex PCR. This table holds under 200,000 clones, approximately 83% found once. The specimen sequenced was PBMCs. The source is a man between 18 and 35 years old in good health and CMV-seropositive. Each CDR3 is given with its conserved first and last residue. The D gene is left open where the match is weak. A clone size is listed for some rows: how often the clone was seen (once, few, many), or a class if it is expanded.

clone size: NA; J gene: TRBJ2-3; D gene: NA; V gene: TRBV19; CDR3 protein: CASSPRTDTQYF; CDR3 DNA: TGTGCCAGTAGTCCTAGGACAGATACGCAGTATTTT
clone size: NA; J gene: TRBJ1-2; D gene: TRBD1; V gene: TRBV19; CDR3 protein: CASSLVDRGFDGYTF; CDR3 DNA: TGTGCCAGTAGCCTGGTGGACAGGGGGTTTGATGGCTACACCTTC
clone size: NA; J gene: TRBJ2-5; D gene: NA; V gene: TRBV28; CDR3 protein: CASSFSGTQYF; CDR3 DNA: TGTGCCAGCAGTTTTAGTGGGACCCAGTACTTC
clone size: NA; J gene: TRBJ2-5; D gene: NA; V gene: TRBV15; CDR3 protein: CATRSAGNRQETQYF; CDR3 DNA: TGTGCCACCAGGTCGGCAGGGAATCGCCAAGAGACCCAGTACTTC
clone size: NA; J gene: TRBJ2-3; D gene: NA; V gene: TRBV27; CDR3 protein: CASSLVGPKNTQYF; CDR3 DNA: TGTGCCAGCAGTTTAGTGGGCCCAAAGAATACGCAGTATTTT
clone size: NA; J gene: TRBJ1-2; D gene: NA; V gene: TRBV5-4; CDR3 protein: CASSVGQMNYGYTF; CDR3 DNA: TGTGCCAGCAGCGTAGGACAGATGAACTATGGCTACACCTTC
clone size: NA; J gene: TRBJ2-5; D gene: TRBD2; V gene: TRBV2; CDR3 protein: CASKSSGIRYQETQYF; CDR3 DNA: TGTGCCAGCAAGTCTAGCGGTATAAGGTACCAAGAGACCCAGTACTTC
clone size: NA; J gene: TRBJ2-7; D gene: NA; V gene: TRBV6-1; CDR3 protein: CASSDPGLPNYEQYF; CDR3 DNA: TGTGCCAGCAGTGACCCGGGACTCCCAAACTACGAGCAGTACTTC
clone size: NA; J gene: TRBJ1-1; D gene: NA; V gene: TRBV2; CDR3 protein: CASTPERGGLNTEAFF; CDR3 DNA: TGTGCCAGCACTCCCGAAAGGGGGGGACTGAACACTGAAGCTTTCTTT
clone size: NA; J gene: TRBJ1-5; D gene: TRBD1; V gene: TRBV19; CDR3 protein: CASSILGQGALSSNQPQHF; CDR3 DNA: TGTGCCAGTAGTATCTTAGGACAGGGGGCTTTAAGTAGCAATCAGCCCCAGCATTTT
clone size: NA; J gene: TRBJ1-5; D gene: NA; V gene: TRBV7-2; CDR3 protein: CASSPGGDSNQPQHF; CDR3 DNA: TGTGCCAGCAGCCCCGGGGGGGATAGCAATCAGCCCCAGCATTTT
clone size: NA; J gene: TRBJ1-1; D gene: TRBD1; V gene: TRBV7-8; CDR3 protein: CASSLADRETEAFF; CDR3 DNA: TGTGCCAGCAGCTTAGCAGACAGGGAAACTGAAGCTTTCTTT
clone size: NA; J gene: TRBJ1-5; D gene: NA; V gene: TRBV2; CDR3 protein: CASRVRGGQPQHF; CDR3 DNA: TGTGCCAGCCGCGTCAGGGGTGGTCAGCCCCAGCATTTT
clone size: NA; J gene: TRBJ2-7; D gene: NA; V gene: TRBV6-5; CDR3 protein: CASSYSNEEQYF; CDR3 DNA: TGTGCCAGCAGTTACTCGAATGAGGAGCAGTACTTC
clone size: NA; J gene: TRBJ2-1; D gene: TRBD1; V gene: TRBV5-1; CDR3 protein: CASSLPGQAIYNEQFF; CDR3 DNA: TGCGCCAGCAGCTTACCGGGACAGGCTATTTACAATGAGCAGTTCTTC
clone size: NA; J gene: TRBJ2-5; D gene: NA; V gene: TRBV29-1; CDR3 protein: CSVVATAKETQYF; CDR3 DNA: TGCAGCGTTGTAGCGACGGCCAAAGAGACCCAGTACTTC
clone size: NA; J gene: TRBJ2-6; D gene: TRBD2; V gene: TRBV5-1; CDR3 protein: CASSLWVSSGSSGANVLTF; CDR3 DNA: TGCGCCAGCAGCCTTTGGGTATCTAGCGGCTCCTCTGGGGCCAACGTCCTGACTTTC
clone size: NA; J gene: TRBJ1-5; D gene: NA; V gene: TRBV2; CDR3 protein: CASKEDRLSNQPQHF; CDR3 DNA: TGTGCCAGCAAGGAGGACAGACTCAGCAATCAGCCCCAGCATTTT
clone size: NA; J gene: TRBJ2-2; D gene: NA; V gene: TRBV19; CDR3 protein: CASSKWSTTNTGELFF; CDR3 DNA: TGTGCCAGTAGTAAGTGGAGTACAACGAACACCGGGGAGCTGTTTTTT
clone size: NA; J gene: TRBJ2-1; D gene: TRBD2; V gene: TRBV13; CDR3 protein: CASSFIAGGLYNEQFF; CDR3 DNA: TGTGCCAGCAGCTTTATAGCGGGGGGACTATACAATGAGCAGTTCTTC
clone size: once; J gene: TRBJ1-2; D gene: TRBD1; V gene: TRBV7-2; CDR3 protein: CASSLGGTGTNYGYTF; CDR3 DNA: TGTGCCAGCAGCTTAGGTGGGACAGGGACTAACTATGGCTACACCTTC
clone size: NA; J gene: TRBJ2-7; D gene: NA; V gene: TRBV6-1; CDR3 protein: CASADEQGSYEQYF; CDR3 DNA: TGTGCCAGCGCCGATGAACAGGGATCCTACGAGCAGTACTTC
clone size: NA; J gene: TRBJ1-5; D gene: TRBD1; V gene: TRBV28; CDR3 protein: CARGQGGQPQHF; CDR3 DNA: TGTGCCAGAGGACAGGGCGGACAGCCCCAGCATTTT
clone size: few; J gene: TRBJ2-7; D gene: NA; V gene: TRBV5-6; CDR3 protein: CASSSGQPYEQYF; CDR3 DNA: TGTGCCAGCAGCTCGGGACAACCTTACGAGCAGTACTTC
clone size: NA; J gene: TRBJ1-4; D gene: NA; V gene: TRBV27; CDR3 protein: CASSKLVNEKLFF; CDR3 DNA: TGTGCCAGCAGTAAACTAGTTAATGAAAAACTGTTTTTT
clone size: NA; J gene: TRBJ1-1; D gene: NA; V gene: TRBV7-8; CDR3 protein: CASSLREGMYSEAFF; CDR3 DNA: TGTGCCAGCAGCTTAAGGGAGGGGATGTACTCTGAAGCTTTCTTT
clone size: NA; J gene: TRBJ1-1; D gene: NA; V gene: TRBV2; CDR3 protein: CASRGGRLNTEAFF; CDR3 DNA: TGTGCCAGCAGGGGGGGACGGCTCAACACTGAAGCTTTCTTT
clone size: NA; J gene: TRBJ2-1; D gene: NA; V gene: TRBV4-3; CDR3 protein: CASSQDRGGSYNEQFF; CDR3 DNA: TGCGCCAGCAGCCAAGATCGAGGGGGCTCCTACAATGAGCAGTTCTTC
clone size: NA; J gene: TRBJ1-1; D gene: NA; V gene: TRBV5-4; CDR3 protein: CANSLSTAGTEAFF; CDR3 DNA: TGTGCCAACAGCTTGTCTACAGCGGGGACTGAAGCTTTCTTT
clone size: NA; J gene: TRBJ2-5; D gene: TRBD2; V gene: TRBV6-1; CDR3 protein: CASRALAGGGETQYF; CDR3 DNA: TGTGCCAGCCGCGCTCTAGCGGGGGGCGGAGAGACCCAGTACTTC
clone size: NA; J gene: TRBJ1-2; D gene: TRBD1; V gene: TRBV5-1; CDR3 protein: CASSDRQGVNYGYTF; CDR3 DNA: TGCGCCAGCAGCGACCGACAGGGGGTTAACTATGGCTACACCTTC
clone size: NA; J gene: TRBJ2-7; D gene: NA; V gene: TRBV5-8; CDR3 protein: CASSSVLPGPYEQYF; CDR3 DNA: TGTGCCAGCAGCTCGGTTCTTCCTGGGCCCTACGAGCAGTACTTC
clone size: NA; J gene: TRBJ1-2; D gene: NA; V gene: TRBV7-9; CDR3 protein: CSSGLGGVDSYGYTF; CDR3 DNA: TGTTCCAGCGGTCTGGGAGGGGTAGATAGCTATGGCTACACCTTC
clone size: NA; J gene: TRBJ2-3; D gene: NA; V gene: TRBV7-8; CDR3 protein: CASSIPGQAAFTDTQYF; CDR3 DNA: TGTGCCAGCAGCATTCCGGGACAAGCCGCTTTTACAGATACGCAGTATTTT
clone size: NA; J gene: TRBJ2-7; D gene: TRBD1; V gene: TRBV27; CDR3 protein: CASKEQGSGEQYF; CDR3 DNA: TGTGCCAGCAAGGAACAGGGGTCTGGCGAGCAGTACTTC
clone size: NA; J gene: TRBJ2-1; D gene: NA; V gene: TRBV29-1; CDR3 protein: CSVAGGRNEQFF; CDR3 DNA: TGCAGCGTTGCGGGGGGCCGGAATGAGCAGTTCTTC
clone size: few; J gene: TRBJ2-7; D gene: NA; V gene: TRBV18; CDR3 protein: CASSLNYEQYF; CDR3 DNA: TGTGCCAGCTCCCTTAACTACGAGCAGTACTTC
clone size: NA; J gene: TRBJ1-2; D gene: TRBD1; V gene: TRBV6-5; CDR3 protein: CASSPRDRGGYTF; CDR3 DNA: TGTGCCAGCAGTCCCCGGGACAGGGGTGGCTACACCTTC
clone size: NA; J gene: TRBJ1-1; D gene: NA; V gene: TRBV10-1; CDR3 protein: CASSESSIREAFF; CDR3 DNA: TGCGCCAGCAGTGAGTCGAGCATCCGAGAGGCTTTCTTT
clone size: NA; J gene: TRBJ1-5; D gene: TRBD1; V gene: TRBV6-5; CDR3 protein: CASRPDRDQNQPQHF; CDR3 DNA: TGTGCCAGCAGACCCGACAGGGATCAGAATCAGCCCCAGCATTTT
clone size: NA; J gene: TRBJ1-1; D gene: NA; V gene: TRBV10-3; CDR3 protein: CAISIQGSPEAFF; CDR3 DNA: TGTGCCATCAGTATACAGGGTTCGCCTGAAGCTTTCTTT